The 21 T cell receptor beta chains given below trace back to one sample, sequenced in a study of long-term antiretroviral therapy in people with HIV. A v3.0 immunoSEQ assay was performed at survey level. Clones were sequenced by immunoSEQ multiplex PCR, and TCRdb holds only the in-frame ones, with some missing. The table lists fewer than 30,000 clones, about 96% of them singletons. The starting material was unsorted PBMCs, obtained 5.3 years after starting antiretroviral therapy. The receptors shown here come from a man aged 25-45 years with HIV.

The CDR3 sequence is CASSLGRPPQHF. CDR3 sequence (DNA): TGTGCCAGCAGCTTAGGACGCCCGCCCCAGCATTTT. The chain has TRBV7-2 and TRBJ1-5; D not resolved. Germline V gives CDR1 SGHTA, CDR2 FQGNSA. This CDR3 has 12 amino acids. V was pared by 1 base and J by 9 bases, with 7 bases between.

This chain connects TRBV28 to TRBJ1-2, with no clear D. The ends were cut back, 6 bases at V and 5 bases at J, with 16 bases in the middle. Germline V gene data show CDR1 as MDHEN and CDR2 as SYDVKM. The CDR3 length is 14 residues. CDR3 loop: CASSIPGEAYGYTF. CDR3 bases: TGTGCCAGCAGCATACCGGGCGAGGCATATGGCTACACCTTC.

The V and J genes are TRBV18 and TRBJ1-6; D gene ambiguous. V was shortened by 1 base and J by 7 bases, with 8 bases between the two germline ends. In germline, CDR1 is KGHSH, CDR2 LQKENI. This CDR3 has 14 amino acids. Written as DNA, the CDR3 is TGTGCCAGCTCACCACGGGAGATGAATTCACCCCTCCACTTT. Its translation: CASSPREMNSPLHF. The entire variable domain, with the rest obtained from reference TRBV18 and TRBJ1-6, is as follows: NAGVMQNPRHLVRRRGQEARLRCSPMKGHSHVYWYRQLPEEGLKFMVYLQKENIIDESGMPKERFSAEFPKEGPSILRIQQVVRGDSAAYFCASSPREMNSPLHFGNGTRLTVT.

This chain joins TRBV7-9 and TRBJ2-7; perhaps TRBD1 as D (6 bases). Germline CDR1 is SEHNR and CDR2 is FQNEAQ (reference sequence). The V gene lost 5 bases and the J gene lost 3 bases, with 20 bases spanning the gap. This CDR3 spans 16 amino acids. The CDR3 DNA follows: TGTGCCAGCAGCCCTCGACTGAGGACAGCCAGCTACGAGCAGTACTTC. It specifies CASSPRLRTASYEQYF.

By proportion, this clone is medium-sized. The DNA for the CDR3 is TGTGCCAGCAGCTTCTCCGTCTACGAGCAGTACTTC. Protein: CASSFSVYEQYF. The chain carries TRBV7-2 and TRBJ2-7; D gene uncertain. Trimming left V 3 bases short and J 3 bases short, with 6 bases between. Germline values: CDR1 SGHTA, CDR2 FQGNSA. The CDR3 is 12 amino acids.

Here the CDR3 DNA reads TGCGCCAGCAGCCAAGATAGCGGCTCCTACCTTTCCTACAATGAGCAGTTCTTC. Residues: CASSQDSGSYLSYNEQFF. This chain joins TRBV4-3 and TRBJ2-1; TRBD2 might be the D (6 bases). V lost 0 bases, J lost 1 base, and 16 bases lay in between. From germline, CDR1 is LGHNA and CDR2 YSLEER. This CDR3 is 18 amino acids long.

In its sample, this clone was seen once. The V and J genes are TRBV6-1 and TRBJ1-4; D is uncertain. The V gene's germline CDR1 is MNHNS and CDR2 SASEGT. Trimming shortened V by 5 bases and J by 0 bases, and 10 bases separated the two germline ends. CDR3 length: 15 amino acids. The CDR3 loop reads CASSSRFATNEKLFF. The CDR3 nucleotides are TGTGCCAGCAGTAGTCGGTTTGCAACTAATGAAAAACTGTTTTTT.

This chain uses TRBV27 with TRBJ2-2; 9 bases map to TRBD2. The V gene's germline CDR1 is MNHEY and CDR2 SMNVEV (reference sequence). This CDR3 comprises 19 residues. Unmatched junction bases numbered 13, after V lost 1 base and J lost 4 bases. The CDR3 protein is CASSLWAWSSGVSTGELFF. The DNA of the CDR3 is TGTGCCAGCAGTTTATGGGCGTGGTCTAGCGGGGTTAGCACCGGGGAGCTGTTTTTT.

The chain carries TRBV7-2 and TRBJ1-2; 7 positions agree with TRBD1. V shed 5 bases, J shed 5 bases, and the junction held 8 bases outside the gene matches. This CDR3 has 14 residues. Germline V CDR1 and CDR2: SGHTA, FQGNSA. CDR3 DNA sequence: TGTGCCAGCAGCCCCTCCGGGACAGCTTATGGCTACACCTTC. Encoded protein: CASSPSGTAYGYTF.

The V and J genes are TRBV6-5 and TRBJ2-5, with a tentative D call TRBD1 (6 bases). The CDR3 is 10 amino acids. The germline V gene encodes CDR1 MNHEY and CDR2 SVGAGI. Trimming cost V 8 bases and J 5 bases, with 6 bases left between them. CDR3 nucleotides: TGTGCCAGCCAGGGGGAGACCCAGTACTTC. It encodes CASQGETQYF.

The chain links TRBV9 to TRBJ1-4; 7 bases map to TRBD1. With V trimmed by 2 bases and J by 7 bases, 8 bases remained unmatched. The CDR3 sequence is 15 residues long. CDR1 and CDR2 (germline): SGDLS, YYNGEE. CDR3 DNA: TGTGCCAGCAGCGTTAACAGGGGCGTGGGTGAAAAACTGTTTTTT. This encodes CASSVNRGVGEKLFF.

This chain connects TRBV5-1 to TRBJ1-1; D uncertain. The germline CDR1 and CDR2 sequences are SGHRS and YFSETQ. The CDR3 is 15 amino acids. Trimming stripped 2 bases from V and 1 base from J, with 12 bases between. The CDR3 DNA is TGCGCCAGCAGCTTCGGCGGTAACACGAACACTGAAGCTTTCTTT. Its translation: CASSFGGNTNTEAFF.

The chain employs TRBV30 and TRBJ2-7; maybe TRBD2 (6 bases). There are 13 residues in the CDR3. The germline V gene encodes CDR1 GTSNPN and CDR2 SVGIG (reference sequence). The V end lost 5 bases, the J end lost 2 bases, and 13 bases lay between the germline ends. The CDR3: CAWGDSGPYEQYF. In DNA form, the CDR3 reads TGTGCCTGGGGGGATAGCGGACCCTACGAGCAGTACTTC.

The chain couples TRBV30 to TRBJ2-3; D is unclear. V shed 1 base and J shed 4 bases, with 9 bases lying between them. From germline, CDR1 is GTSNPN and CDR2 SVGIG (reference sequence). The CDR3 has 13 amino acids. The CDR3 is CAWSAFSPDTQYF. The CDR3 DNA reads TGTGCCTGGAGTGCTTTTAGCCCAGATACGCAGTATTTT.

This chain joins TRBV7-4 and TRBJ1-2; 9 bases are a match to TRBD1. CDR3 length: 16 residues. The junction had 11 bases not matched to a gene; V was cut back by 5 bases and J by 4 bases. Germline V gene data show CDR1 as SGHVT and CDR2 as SQSDAQ. Here the CDR3 DNA reads TGTGCCAGCAGCCGGGACAGGGTCTCCCTTATCTATGGCTACACCTTC. Translating it yields CASSRDRVSLIYGYTF.

CDR3 nucleotides: TGTGCCAGCAGCTCTACAGGGAACTATGGCTACACCTTC. Translation: CASSSTGNYGYTF. The chain links TRBV5-6 to TRBJ1-2; TRBD1 is a possible D gene (6 bases). Trimming took 3 bases from V and 2 from J, leaving 8 bases between them. Germline CDR1 reads SGHDT; CDR2 reads YYEEEE. The CDR3 is 13 amino acids.

The chain recombines TRBV30 with TRBJ1-3, with TRBD1 identical over 7 bases. V gave up 3 bases and J gave up 2 bases; unmatched junction bases: 7. From germline, CDR1 is GTSNPN and CDR2 SVGIG (reference sequence). This CDR3 is built from 15 residues. The CDR3 loop is CAWSAPDRAGNTIYF. For the CDR3, the DNA is TGTGCCTGGAGCGCACCCGACAGGGCTGGAAACACCATATATTTT.

The chain uses TRBV13 and TRBJ1-2; 8 positions agree with TRBD1. V lost 2 bases and J lost 4; bases outside the gene matches: 3. This CDR3 is built from 14 residues. Germline values: CDR1 PRHDT, CDR2 FYEKMQ (reference sequence). The CDR3 is CASSLTGGTYGYTF. CDR3 sequence (DNA): TGTGCCAGCAGCTTAACAGGGGGGACCTATGGCTACACCTTC.

J is TRBJ1-5 and V is TRBV29-1; D is unresolved. This CDR3 comprises 13 residues. V was trimmed by 0 bases and J by 5 bases, leaving 8 bases between them. Germline V CDR1 and CDR2: SQVTM, ANQGSEA. CDR3 DNA: TGCAGCGTTGAAGACGGACCTTATCAGCCCCAGCATTTT. It codes for CSVEDGPYQPQHF.

The V and J genes are TRBV18 and TRBJ2-5; 16 nucleotides match TRBD2. The CDR3 length is 17 residues. V lost 5 bases to trimming and J lost 1 base; unmatched junction nucleotides: 4. From germline, CDR1 is KGHSH and CDR2 LQKENI. In DNA, the CDR3 is TGTGCCAGCTCAACGGGACTAGCGGGAGGGGTCCAAGAGACCCAGTACTTC. Protein sequence: CASSTGLAGGVQETQYF.

The genes are TRBV2 and TRBJ2-7; the match to TRBD1 covers 8 bases. The CDR3 is made up of 12 amino acids. Germline V gene lookup returns CDR1 SNHLY and CDR2 FYNNEI. V lost 4 bases to trimming and J lost 12 bases; unmatched junction nucleotides: 8. The DNA for the CDR3 is TGTGCCAGCAGTGTCTTGGACAGGGATCGGTACTTC. It specifies CASSVLDRDRYF. The whole variable domain, remainder taken from reference TRBV2 and TRBJ2-7, is EPEVTQTPSHQVTQMGQEVILRCVPISNHLYFYWYRQILGQKVEFLVSFYNNEISEKSEIFDDQFSVERPDGSNFTLKIRSTKLEDSAMYFCASSVLDRDRYFGPGTRLTVT.